This T cell receptor (beta chain) derives from a study of CD8+CD57+ T cells in acquired aplastic anemia. Using genomic DNA as the template, TCR beta VDJ and CDR3 profiling was carried out. TCRdb fed the reads into MiXCR, producing one record per CDR3 protein. The data show about 64,000 distinct CDR3 sequences, 55% seen once. Study findings and constraints: Patients shared twenty-nine CD8+ CDR3 sequences with controls.

There are many counts of this clonotype. The antigen remains undetermined. This receptor was identified in a human donor in good health, serving as a control. What was sequenced was sorted CD4+, CD8+, or CD8+CD57+ T cells (not recorded which) from PBMCs.

CDR3 nucleotides: TGTGCCAGCAGCCAAGGGGGGGCTCAGCCCCAGCATTTT. This encodes CASSQGGAQPQHF. J is TRBJ1-5 and V is TRBV3-1; D is perhaps TRBD1 (6 bases). Germline loops: CDR1 LGHDT, CDR2 YNNKEL (reference sequence). The V and J ends lost 1 base and 6 bases respectively, with 7 bases between them. The CDR3 consists of 13 residues.